These 28 T cell receptor beta chains originate from one sample sequenced in a study of graft-versus-host responses after intestinal transplantation (dated by TCRdb to about 2021). The library was prepared using the immunoSEQ multiplex PCR assay. TCRdb mirrors the immuneACCESS table, restricted to in-frame sequences. Some clones are absent from its copies; in checked studies, under half trace to an unresolved V gene, and the reason for the others is unknown. The sample contains fewer than 70,000 clones, around 90% of them found a single time. The top ten clonotypes cover around 6.7% of the sample. This specimen was bone marrow, taken roughly 780 days after intestinal transplantation. The receptor source for this set is a human patient who received an intestinal transplant, so some T cells may come from the graft donor.

The chain employs TRBV7-9 and TRBJ2-5, with 9 bases lining up with TRBD2. Germline CDR1 SEHNR, CDR2 FQNEAQ (reference sequence). The V gene end was trimmed by 1 base and the J gene end by 0 bases; junction bases not matched to a gene: 3. The CDR3 is 16 residues long. CDR3 in DNA: TGTGCCAGCAGCTTAGTGCCTAGCGGGGACCAAGAGACCCAGTACTTC. This translates into CASSLVPSGDQETQYF.

The chain links TRBV2 to TRBJ2-5, with 11 nucleotides matching TRBD2. The assigned J gene may be wrong: the sequence end matches TRBJ2-7 better. CDR1 is SNHLY and CDR2 is FYNNEI in the germline V gene. This CDR3 is built from 16 residues. CDR3 region: CASSPPLAGAPYEQYF. The CDR3, as DNA: TGTGCCAGCAGTCCCCCACTAGCGGGGGCCCCCTACGAGCAGTACTTC.

Written as DNA, the CDR3 is TGTGCCAGCAGCGACTCTCTAGGGCAGGGGGGAGGCTACACCTTC. This sequence encodes CASSDSLGQGGGYTF. This chain links TRBV9 with TRBJ1-2; 7 bases agree with TRBD1. Germline V gene sequence: CDR1 SGDLS, CDR2 YYNGEE. The CDR3 totals 15 residues. V was pared by 3 bases and J by 8 bases, with 13 bases of the junction left unmatched.

This sequence joins TRBV29-1 and TRBJ2-1, with 7 bases that match TRBD1. The junction had 13 bases not matched to a gene; V was cut back by 0 bases and J by 5 bases. Germline values: CDR1 SQVTM, CDR2 ANQGSEA. This CDR3 has 17 residues. The CDR3 region is CSVEDLDRSGRHNEQFF. The CDR3 bases are TGCAGCGTTGAAGATTTGGACAGGTCGGGACGTCACAATGAGCAGTTCTTC.

V gene TRBV6-5 combines with J gene TRBJ1-6; D not resolved. The V and J ends lost 7 bases and 7 bases respectively, with 17 bases between them. The CDR3 sequence is 15 residues long. From germline, CDR1 is MNHEY and CDR2 SVGAGI. The CDR3 nucleotides are TGTGCCAGCAACCAAGCAAAAAACCTAAATTCACCCCTCCACTTT. It yields the protein CASNQAKNLNSPLHF.

The V call is TRBV18, the J call TRBJ2-7, with D possibly TRBD1 on 5 matching bases. CDR1 and CDR2 (germline): KGHSH, LQKENI. The CDR3 extends over 18 amino acids. V was cut by 4 bases and J by 0 bases, with 22 bases left in between. The CDR3 bases are TGTGCCAGCTCACTTGAACCCCGAACAGGCCATCCCTCCTACGAGCAGTACTTC. Its translation: CASSLEPRTGHPSYEQYF.

The chain couples TRBV25-1 to TRBJ2-7; D is ambiguous. The CDR3 is 13 residues long. The V and J ends lost 3 bases and 0 bases respectively, with 6 bases between them. Per germline, CDR1 MGHDK and CDR2 SYGVNS. The CDR3 protein is CASSDMSSYEQYF. DNA of the CDR3: TGTGCCAGCAGTGATATGTCCTCCTACGAGCAGTACTTC.

This clone has a single count. The V call is TRBV7-9, the J call TRBJ2-1; 13 bases line up with TRBD2. There are 17 residues in the CDR3. Germline CDR1 SEHNR, CDR2 FQNEAQ (reference sequence). Germline trimming cut 5 bases from V and 7 bases from J; bases unmatched to any gene: 11. The DNA of the CDR3 is TGTGCCAGCAGCAATCCAAAGACTAGCGGGGGGAAGAATGAGCAGTTCTTC. Its translation: CASSNPKTSGGKNEQFF.

The chain combines TRBV19 with TRBJ1-5; 7 nucleotides match TRBD1. CDR1 and CDR2 (germline): LNHDA, SQIVND (reference sequence). The V and J ends lost 4 bases and 4 bases, in that order; junction bases with no gene match: 1. The CDR3 contains 13 residues. As DNA, the CDR3 is TGTGCCAGTAGTAGGGACAGAAATCAGCCCCAGCATTTT. It is translated as CASSRDRNQPQHF.

This clone has only one observation. The chain recombines TRBV4-1 with TRBJ2-7, with TRBD2 identical over 7 bases. The V gene end was trimmed by 0 bases and the J gene end by 3 bases; junction bases not matched to a gene: 8. CDR3 length: 16 amino acids. Germline V gene sequence: CDR1 MGHRA, CDR2 YSYEKL. In DNA form, the CDR3 reads TGCGCCAGCAGCCAAGATCACGGGGGAGGGAACTACGAGCAGTACTTC. Translating it yields CASSQDHGGGNYEQYF.

V is TRBV4-1 and J is TRBJ2-7; the match to TRBD2 covers 7 bases. With V trimmed by 0 bases and J by 6 bases, 11 bases remained unmatched. Germline CDR1 MGHRA, CDR2 YSYEKL. There are 16 residues in the CDR3. CDR3 in amino acids: CASSQELWEGHGEQYF. CDR3 sequence (DNA): TGCGCCAGCAGCCAAGAATTGTGGGAGGGCCACGGCGAGCAGTACTTC.

The chain uses TRBV5-1 and TRBJ2-3; D gene ambiguous. The germline CDR1 and CDR2 sequences are SGHRS and YFSETQ. CDR3 length: 15 residues. V was pared by 2 bases and J by 2 bases, with 12 bases between. The CDR3 protein is CASSFGSRITDTQYF. The CDR3 nucleotides are TGCGCCAGCAGCTTTGGGTCCAGAATCACAGATACGCAGTATTTT.

The CDR3 loop is CASSYLTEPHQPQHF. Here the CDR3 DNA reads TGTGCCAGCAGTTACTTGACAGAACCCCATCAGCCCCAGCATTTT. The chain links TRBV6-6 to TRBJ1-5; D is possibly TRBD1 (5 bases). Trimming shortened V by 1 base and J by 5 bases, and 12 bases separated the two germline ends. The CDR3 has 15 residues. The germline V gene has CDR1 MNHNY and CDR2 SVGAGI (reference sequence).

A few counts support this clone. V is TRBV21-1 and J is TRBJ2-7. TRBV21-1 counts as a pseudogene. The CDR3 has 16 residues. The CDR3 region is CASSKEAPDPTYEQYF. The CDR3 nucleotides read TGTGCCAGCAGCAAAGAGGCGCCTGACCCCACCTACGAGCAGTACTTC.

The V call is TRBV6-5, the J call TRBJ2-7; either TRBD1 or TRBD2 may fit D (5 bases each). CDR3 length: 13 residues. Germline-derived CDR1 and CDR2 are MNHEY and SVGAGI. Trimming left V 6 bases short and J 2 bases short, with 11 bases between. This chain's CDR3 is CASSPGRTYEQYF. The CDR3 DNA reads as TGTGCCAGCAGCCCGGGACGTACCTACGAGCAGTACTTC.

V gene TRBV11-2 combines with J gene TRBJ2-5; 9 bases are a match to TRBD2. CDR1 is SGHAT, CDR2 FQNNGV, per germline. J was trimmed by 4 bases and V by 2 bases; bases with no gene match: 11. The CDR3 totals 17 residues. Here the CDR3 reads CASSLILAGQRPETQYF. For the CDR3, the DNA is TGTGCCAGCAGCTTAATCCTAGCGGGGCAGAGGCCAGAGACCCAGTACTTC. Full variable domain (rest looked up from reference TRBV11-2 and TRBJ2-5): EAGVAQSPRYKIIEKRQSVAFWCNPISGHATLYWYQQILGQGPKLLIQFQNNGVVDDSQLPKDRFSAERLKGVDSTLKIQPAKLEDSAVYLCASSLILAGQRPETQYFGPGTRLLVL.

This clone was detected only once. The chain recombines TRBV11-2 with TRBJ1-1; weak D call: TRBD1 (5 bases). This CDR3 spans 14 amino acids. From germline, CDR1 is SGHAT and CDR2 FQNNGV. Trimming shortened V by 5 bases and J by 10 bases, and 20 bases separated the two germline ends. The DNA for the CDR3 is TGTGCCAGCAGCCATCTCCGGGACGTCACACGAGCTTTCTTT. The encoded protein is CASSHLRDVTRAFF.

This chain joins TRBV2 and TRBJ2-1, with 10 bases that match TRBD2. Trimming took 6 bases from V and 13 from J; bases not matched to a gene: 15. This CDR3 has 15 amino acids. Germline values: CDR1 SNHLY, CDR2 FYNNEI. This CDR3 reads CASRSETSGRSPQFF. The CDR3 nucleotides are TGTGCCAGCAGGTCGGAGACTAGCGGGCGTTCCCCCCAGTTCTTC.

The count of this clone is one. J is TRBJ2-3 and V is TRBV4-1, with 7 nucleotides matching TRBD1. With 0 bases clipped from V and 1 base from J, the junction kept 1 base outside the gene matches. The CDR3 loop spans 15 amino acids. In germline, CDR1 is MGHRA, CDR2 YSYEKL. As DNA, the CDR3 is TGCGCCAGCAGCCAAGACGGACAGGGCACAGATACGCAGTATTTT. This gives the protein CASSQDGQGTDTQYF.

The chain carries TRBV2 and TRBJ2-5, with TRBD1 matching 11 bases. The V gene end was trimmed by 5 bases and the J gene end by 5 bases; junction bases not matched to a gene: 4. The CDR3 spans 14 residues. Looked up from germline, CDR1 is SNHLY and CDR2 is FYNNEI. The CDR3 DNA sequence: TGTGCCAGCAGTTGGACAGGGGGCCGTGAGACCCAGTACTTC. Translating gives CASSWTGGRETQYF.

The genes are TRBV4-1 and TRBJ2-2; 8 bases are shared with TRBD2. CDR1 and CDR2 from the germline V gene are MGHRA and YSYEKL. The CDR3 length is 19 residues. The V and J ends lost 2 bases and 6 bases, in that order; junction bases with no gene match: 17. CDR3 sequence reads: CASSQPQQLSGDLPGELFF. CDR3 coding DNA: TGCGCCAGCAGCCAACCGCAACAACTTAGCGGGGATCTCCCCGGGGAGCTGTTTTTT.

This chain connects TRBV23-1 to TRBJ2-3; 15 nucleotides match TRBD2. TRBV23-1 is filed as an ORF, its function uncertain. This CDR3 comprises 17 residues. After removal of 6 bases from V and 3 bases from J, the junction contained 7 bases not matched to a gene. The CDR3 is CASSQGLAGGPTDTQYF. The CDR3 nucleotides are TGCGCCAGCAGCCAGGGACTAGCGGGAGGCCCTACAGATACGCAGTATTTT.

The rearrangement links TRBV5-1 to TRBJ2-7, with 9 bases that match TRBD2. Germline CDR1 is SGHRS and CDR2 is YFSETQ. Unmatched junction bases numbered 9, after V lost 2 bases and J lost 3 bases. The CDR3 is 16 residues long. The CDR3 here is CASSFPPSGTYYEQYF. In DNA form, the CDR3 reads TGCGCCAGCAGCTTCCCCCCTAGCGGGACTTACTACGAGCAGTACTTC.

The chain's CDR3 is CASSYTTRSTNEQFF. The CDR3 nucleotides read TGTGCCAGCAGTTACACCACGCGCTCCACCAATGAGCAGTTCTTC. This sequence joins TRBV6-5 and TRBJ2-1; D is uncertain. Trimming removed 2 bases from V and 6 bases from J, with 14 bases in between. CDR3 size: 15 residues. Per germline, CDR1 MNHEY and CDR2 SVGAGI.

The CDR3 bases are TGTGCCAGCAGCTCGCCTCGTGACGATTATGGCTACACCTTC. Protein product: CASSSPRDDYGYTF. This chain uses TRBV7-9 with TRBJ1-2; no firm D call. This CDR3 is built from 14 residues. The V end lost 4 bases, the J end lost 5 bases, and 14 bases lay between the germline ends. CDR1 and CDR2 from the germline V gene are SEHNR and FQNEAQ (reference sequence).

This rearrangement joins TRBV18 to TRBJ2-1; 12 bases are a match to TRBD2. This CDR3 comprises 15 residues. The germline V gene encodes CDR1 KGHSH and CDR2 LQKENI. The junction had 8 bases not matched to a gene; V was cut back by 6 bases and J by 8 bases. The CDR3 nucleotides are TGTGCCAGCTCGCGGACTAGCGGGGTAGTTGATGAGCAGTTCTTC. It translates to CASSRTSGVVDEQFF.

As for this clone: Germline is not matched at one junction end, which may reflect a read error. The chain combines TRBV10-2 with TRBJ2-3; TRBD2 is a possible D gene (6 bases). The CDR3 is 18 amino acids. The germline gives CDR1 WSHSY, CDR2 SAAADI. The CDR3 coding sequence is TGCGCCAGCAGTGCCCGGGACTCCCTAGTTATTAGCACAGATGCGCAGTATTTT. This translates into CASSARDSLVISTDAQYF.

This clone has more than one count but fewer than ten. The chain has TRBV10-1 and TRBJ1-2; TRBD1 is a possible D gene (6 bases). CDR1 WNHNN and CDR2 SYGVQD come from the germline V gene (reference sequence). The CDR3 sequence is 13 residues long. Trimming shortened V by 3 bases and J by 7 bases, and 12 bases separated the two germline ends. The CDR3 DNA follows: TGCGCCAGCAGTGATTCATCAGGGGCTGGCTACACCTTC. Translated: CASSDSSGAGYTF.